In its sample, the clone carrying this T cell receptor beta chain was seen a few times. The data were taken from a study of blood T cell repertoires in COVID-19. At the level of the study: The study drew acute and convalescent COVID-19 samples from the United States, Italy and Spain.

The table came from immunoSEQ multiplex PCR; TCRdb's copy has only in-frame clones and leaves some out. The repertoire holds hundreds of thousands of clones, with around 91% as singletons. The origin of this receptor is a woman under 30 who had recovered from COVID-19. The sequencing input was PBMCs or T cells enriched from blood (not recorded which).

This CDR3 is CASSLGTSLNEQFF. In nucleotides, the CDR3 is TGTGCCAGCAGCTTAGGGACTAGCTTAAATGAGCAGTTCTTC. The J gene is TRBJ2-1, the V gene TRBV7-3; 9 bases are shared with TRBD2. The ends lost 2 bases at V and 7 bases at J; junction bases unmatched: 3. Germline CDR1 and CDR2: SGHTA and FQGTGA. CDR3 length: 14 amino acids.